A selection of T cell receptor beta chains follows, all from one sample in a study of cytomegalovirus exposure and HLA in healthy donors. The table came from immunoSEQ multiplex PCR; TCRdb's copy has only in-frame clones and leaves some out. The sample lists some 140,000 clones, approximately 80% seen once, with more than 10% in the top ten. Sequencing was carried out using PBMCs. These receptors were collected from a man aged 25 to 45 in good health and CMV-seropositive. The CDR3 runs from the conserved cysteine through the conserved F or W. D genes are given only for firm matches. Clone size is stated in some rows and not others, as once, few, many or a class when expanded.

>NA|TRBJ1-5|TRBV7-6|NA
CASSLGGGQPQHF
TGTGCCAGCAGCTTAGGGGGGGGTCAGCCCCAGCATTTT
>TRBD2|TRBJ2-1|TRBV27|NA
CASTLRTSGRSSYNEQFF
TGTGCCAGCACCCTAAGGACTAGCGGGAGGTCCTCCTACAATGAGCAGTTCTTC
>TRBD1|TRBJ2-2|TRBV2|NA
CASSGQGAPNTGELFF
TGTGCCAGCAGTGGACAGGGGGCGCCGAACACCGGGGAGCTGTTTTTT
>NA|TRBJ2-7|TRBV28|NA
CASSPGGISYEQYF
TGTGCCAGCAGTCCAGGAGGGATTTCCTACGAGCAGTACTTC
>NA|TRBJ1-5|TRBV28|once
CASSVGGSGGRYQPQHF
TGTGCCAGCAGTGTCGGGGGATCTGGGGGTAGGTATCAGCCCCAGCATTTT
>TRBD2|TRBJ2-7|TRBV28|NA
CASSLRASGRYEQYF
TGTGCCAGCAGTTTAAGGGCTAGCGGGAGGTACGAGCAGTACTTC
>NA|TRBJ2-7|TRBV4-2|NA
CASSQVRAYEQYF
TGTGCCAGCAGCCAAGTAAGAGCCTACGAGCAGTACTTC
>NA|TRBJ1-5|TRBV7-3|NA
CASSLQGIRGHQPQHF
TGTGCCAGCAGCTTACAGGGTATCCGCGGCCATCAGCCCCAGCATTTT
>TRBD2|TRBJ2-7|TRBV7-6|NA
CASSLGGQREGYEQYF
TGTGCCAGCAGCTTAGGGGGACAGCGGGAGGGCTACGAGCAGTACTTC
>NA|TRBJ2-3|TRBV7-6|NA
CASSSGLRETDTQYF
TGTGCCAGCAGTTCCGGACTGAGGGAGACAGATACGCAGTATTTT
>TRBD2|TRBJ2-2|TRBV10-3|NA
CAIKGLAGTGELFF
TGTGCCATCAAAGGACTAGCGGGAACCGGGGAGCTGTTTTTT
>NA|TRBJ1-1|TRBV30|NA
CAWSRGGGRLNTEAFF
TGTGCCTGGTCCAGGGGCGGGGGGCGGTTGAACACTGAAGCTTTCTTT
>NA|TRBJ2-7|TRBV6-5|NA
CASSIDSANEQYF
TGTGCCAGCAGCATAGACTCAGCCAACGAGCAGTACTTC
>TRBD2|TRBJ2-3|TRBV10-3|NA
CAISDNRGSADTQYF
TGTGCCATCAGTGATAATCGCGGGAGCGCAGATACGCAGTATTTT
>NA|TRBJ1-6|TRBV10-3|NA
CAISESPQLNSPLHF
TGTGCCATCAGTGAGTCACCACAGCTTAATTCACCCCTCCACTTT
>TRBD2|TRBJ2-7|TRBV27|NA
CASSLALGLGEQYF
TGTGCCAGCAGTTTAGCGTTAGGACTAGGTGAGCAGTACTTC
>TRBD1|TRBJ2-7|TRBV19|NA
CASSTPSGTASYEQYF
TGTGCCAGTAGTACGCCTTCCGGGACAGCTTCCTACGAGCAGTACTTC
>TRBD2|TRBJ2-7|TRBV5-1|NA
CASSPGGLAGGEQYF
TGCGCCAGCAGCCCGGGAGGACTAGCGGGAGGCGAGCAGTACTTC
>TRBD2|TRBJ2-1|TRBV11-2|NA
CASSWTSGSYNEQFF
TGTGCCAGCAGCTGGACTAGCGGGAGCTACAATGAGCAGTTCTTC
>NA|TRBJ1-1|TRBV18|NA
CASSPSTAGTEAFF
TGTGCCAGCTCACCGTCTACGGCGGGCACTGAAGCTTTCTTT
>TRBD1|TRBJ1-5|TRBV27|NA
CASSLRQGALNQPQHF
TGTGCCAGCAGTTTGAGACAGGGGGCTCTGAATCAGCCCCAGCATTTT
>TRBD2|TRBJ2-7|TRBV19|NA
CASSIALAGVYEQYF
TGTGCCAGTAGTATAGCTCTAGCGGGAGTATACGAGCAGTACTTC
>TRBD1|TRBJ2-2|TRBV4-1|NA
CASSRDRGSNTGELFF
TGCGCCAGCAGCCGGGACAGGGGAAGTAACACCGGGGAGCTGTTTTTT
>TRBD1|TRBJ2-6|TRBV7-9|few
CASSRWGGQGAGANVLTF
TGTGCCAGCAGCCGGTGGGGGGGACAGGGAGCTGGGGCCAACGTCCTGACTTTC
>NA|TRBJ2-3|TRBV7-2|NA
CASRPGTGRTDTQYF
TGTGCCAGCAGACCCGGGACTGGTCGCACAGATACGCAGTATTTT